The source of this T cell receptor (beta chain) is a study of graft-versus-host responses after intestinal transplantation. Sequencing used immunoSEQ multiplex PCR; TCRdb keeps in-frame clones, though not all of them. Of approximately 22,000 clones in the sample, 40% to 50% are singletons; the top ten hold 0.88%. This receptor was obtained from a human patient who received an intestinal transplant. The specimen comprised alloreactive CD4+ T cells from a mixed lymphocyte reaction culture, sampled before intestinal transplant. Subset here: CFSE-low proliferating T cells sorted from approximately 6-day pre-transplant mixed lymphocyte reaction (GvH or HvG direction).

CDR3 sequence: CAINDGGGQPQHF. The CDR3 DNA sequence: TGTGCCATCAATGACGGGGGTGGCCAGCCCCAGCATTTT. The chain has TRBV10-3 and TRBJ1-5, with D possibly matching TRBD1 (5 bases). CDR3 length: 13 residues. In germline, CDR1 is ENHRY, CDR2 SYGVKD. Deletions cut 7 bases from V and 7 bases from J, with 14 bases between.